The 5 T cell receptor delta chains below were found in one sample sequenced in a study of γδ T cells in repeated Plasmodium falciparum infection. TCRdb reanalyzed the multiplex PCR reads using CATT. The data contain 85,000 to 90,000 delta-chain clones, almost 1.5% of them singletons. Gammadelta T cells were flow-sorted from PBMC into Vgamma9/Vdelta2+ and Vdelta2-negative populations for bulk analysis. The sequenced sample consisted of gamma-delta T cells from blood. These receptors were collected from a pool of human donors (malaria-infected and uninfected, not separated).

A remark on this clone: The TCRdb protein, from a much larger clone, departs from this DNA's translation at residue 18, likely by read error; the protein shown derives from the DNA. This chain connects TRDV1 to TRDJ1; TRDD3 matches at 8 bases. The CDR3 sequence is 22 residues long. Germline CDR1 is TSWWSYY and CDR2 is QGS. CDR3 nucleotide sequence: TGTGCTCTTGGGGAACTCAACCTCCGTAGGAAATACTGGGGGCTATACACCCATAAACTCATCTTT. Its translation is CALGELNLRRKYWGLYTHKLIF.

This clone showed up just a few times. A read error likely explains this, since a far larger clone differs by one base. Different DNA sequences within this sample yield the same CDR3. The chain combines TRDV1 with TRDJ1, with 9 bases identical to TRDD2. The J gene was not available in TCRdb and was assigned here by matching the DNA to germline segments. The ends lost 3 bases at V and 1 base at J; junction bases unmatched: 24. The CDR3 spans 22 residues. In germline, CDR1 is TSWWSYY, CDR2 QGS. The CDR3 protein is CALGDPTFLLDIDTAFTDKLIF. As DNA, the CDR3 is TGTGCTCTTGGGGACCCTACCTTCCTACTGGATATTGATACGGCATTCACCGATAAACTCATCTTT.

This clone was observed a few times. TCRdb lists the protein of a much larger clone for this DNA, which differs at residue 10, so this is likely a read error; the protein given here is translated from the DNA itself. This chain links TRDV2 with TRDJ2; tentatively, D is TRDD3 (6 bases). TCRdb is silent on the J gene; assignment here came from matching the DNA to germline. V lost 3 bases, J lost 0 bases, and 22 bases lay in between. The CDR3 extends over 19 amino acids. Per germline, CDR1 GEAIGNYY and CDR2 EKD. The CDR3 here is CACDPLSGDDPALTAQLFF. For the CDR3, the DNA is TGTGCCTGTGACCCTCTAAGTGGGGATGACCCCGCTTTGACAGCACAACTCTTCTTT.

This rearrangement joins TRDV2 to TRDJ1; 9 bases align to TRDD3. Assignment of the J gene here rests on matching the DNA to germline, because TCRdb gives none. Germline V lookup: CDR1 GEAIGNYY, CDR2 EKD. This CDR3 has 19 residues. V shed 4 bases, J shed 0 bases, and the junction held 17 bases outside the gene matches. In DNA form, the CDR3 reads TGTGCCTGTGATCCCCTTACTGGGGGACCGAAATCGTACACCGATAAACTCATCTTT. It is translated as CACDPLTGGPKSYTDKLIF.

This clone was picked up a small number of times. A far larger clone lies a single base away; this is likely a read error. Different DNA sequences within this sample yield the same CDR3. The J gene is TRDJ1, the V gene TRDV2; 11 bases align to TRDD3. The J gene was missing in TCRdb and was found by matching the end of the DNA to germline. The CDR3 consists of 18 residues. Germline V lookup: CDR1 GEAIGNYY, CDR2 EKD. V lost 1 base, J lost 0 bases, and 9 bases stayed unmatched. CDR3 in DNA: TGTGCCTGTGACACAGTGGGGGATACGCCCCCTGACACCGATAAACTCATCTTT. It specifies CACDTVGDTPPDTDKLIF.